What follows are 28 T cell receptor beta chains derived from one specimen sequenced in a study of blood T cell dynamics during melanoma immunotherapy. Produced via immunoSEQ multiplex PCR; TCRdb's table is partial and in-frame only. The sample has approximately 15,000 clones, 86% seen once. Time point noted: pre-treatment baseline. Specimen: blood, collected from a patient treated with checkpoint blockade. The receptors were gathered from a human donor with melanoma.

The chain joins TRBV7-9 to TRBJ1-3, with a possible D match to TRBD1 (5 bases). The germline V and J ends were trimmed by 0 bases and 7 bases, with 16 bases remaining between them. The CDR3 is 16 amino acids. Germline CDR1 is SEHNR and CDR2 is FQNEAQ (reference sequence). CDR3 residues: CASSLAYGAGTNTIYF. CDR3 DNA: TGTGCCAGCAGCTTAGCGTATGGGGCCGGAACGAACACCATATATTTT.

CDR3 residues: CASSPRGSYEQYF. The CDR3 DNA is TGTGCCAGCAGCCCACGGGGATCCTACGAGCAGTACTTC. The chain couples TRBV11-2 to TRBJ2-7; D perhaps matches TRBD2 (5 bases). The V end was cut by 5 bases, the J end by 1 base, with 9 bases between. The CDR3 has 13 amino acids. Germline V CDR1 and CDR2: SGHAT, FQNNGV.

CDR3 sequence (DNA): TGTGCCAGCAGCCCCGATGGGGGCTCTGGAAACACCATATATTTT. This translates into CASSPDGGSGNTIYF. The chain uses TRBV7-9 and TRBJ1-3; tentative D call: TRBD1 (5 bases). Trimming removed 5 bases from V and 0 bases from J, with 11 bases in between. The CDR3 has 15 amino acids. Germline CDR1 and CDR2: SEHNR and FQNEAQ (reference sequence).

The chain joins TRBV4-2 to TRBJ2-6; D unclear. V was cut by 0 bases and J by 0 bases, with 12 bases left in between. The germline V gene has CDR1 LGHNA and CDR2 YNFKEQ. The length of the CDR3 is 18 residues. CDR3 loop: CASSQDHGRTSGANVLTF. In nucleotides, the CDR3 is TGTGCCAGCAGCCAAGATCACGGACGGACCTCTGGGGCCAACGTCCTGACTTTC.

The chain combines TRBV19 with TRBJ2-3; D might be TRBD2 (7 bases). The CDR3 spans 15 residues. V lost 8 bases to trimming and J lost 2 bases, with 17 bases between them. Germline assignment: CDR1 LNHDA and CDR2 SQIVND (reference sequence). The CDR3 loop reads CASVAGAGFTDTQYF. The CDR3, as DNA: TGTGCCAGTGTGGCGGGGGCCGGATTCACAGATACGCAGTATTTT. Using reference TRBV19 and TRBJ2-3 for the parts outside the CDR3, the full variable domain is DGGITQSPKYLFRKEGQNVTLSCEQNLNHDAMYWYRQDPGQGLRLIYYSQIVNDFQKGDIAEGYSVSREKKESFPLTVTSAQKNPTAFYLCASVAGAGFTDTQYFGPGTRLTVL.

The rearrangement joins TRBV4-3 to TRBJ1-6; D not certain. Germline V gene lookup returns CDR1 LGHNA and CDR2 YSLEER. This CDR3 spans 15 amino acids. Trimming shortened V by 0 bases and J by 6 bases, and 9 bases separated the two germline ends. The DNA of the CDR3 is TGCGCCAGCAGCCAAGATAAACCGTTTAATTCACCCCTCCACTTT. Protein product: CASSQDKPFNSPLHF.

This chain connects TRBV2 to TRBJ2-3; no firm D call. The CDR3 is 14 amino acids. Germline V gene data show CDR1 as SNHLY and CDR2 as FYNNEI. Between the trimmed V and J ends, which lost 4 bases and 4 bases, there was a span of 12 bases. The CDR3 DNA reads as TGTGCCAGCAGTGTGAGGCCCCCGGCAGATACGCAGTATTTT. Translation gives CASSVRPPADTQYF. Full variable domain (remainder filled in from reference TRBV2 and TRBJ2-3): EPEVTQTPSHQVTQMGQEVILRCVPISNHLYFYWYRQILGQKVEFLVSFYNNEISEKSEIFDDQFSVERPDGSNFTLKIRSTKLEDSAMYFCASSVRPPADTQYFGPGTRLTVL.

The rearrangement uses TRBV7-2 and TRBJ2-1, with D unclear. Germline V gives CDR1 SGHTA, CDR2 FQGNSA. This CDR3 contains 16 residues. V lost 1 base and J lost 0, with 10 bases in between. In DNA, the CDR3 is TGTGCCAGCAGCTTAGTGAGCAGGCCCTCCTACAATGAGCAGTTCTTC. Translating gives CASSLVSRPSYNEQFF. Based on the CDR3 plus reference TRBV7-2 and TRBJ2-1, the full variable domain is GAGVSQSPSNKVTEKGKDVELRCDPISGHTALYWYRQSLGQGLEFLIYFQGNSAPDKSGLPSDRFSAERTGGSVSTLTIQRTQQEDSAVYLCASSLVSRPSYNEQFFGPGTRLTVL.

The V and J genes are TRBV4-1 and TRBJ1-5; TRBD1 agrees at 7 bases. V gave up 1 base and J gave up 0 bases; unmatched junction bases: 6. Germline lookup yields CDR1 MGHRA and CDR2 YSYEKL. The CDR3 runs to 17 residues. The CDR3 region is CASSQGPGTVSNQPQHF. DNA for the CDR3: TGCGCCAGCAGCCAAGGCCCCGGGACAGTTAGCAATCAGCCCCAGCATTTT.

The chain carries TRBV11-2 and TRBJ2-7; maybe TRBD2 (5 bases). Trimming removed 1 base from V and 2 bases from J, with 9 bases in between. This CDR3 contains 14 residues. Germline V CDR1 and CDR2: SGHAT, FQNNGV. The CDR3 coding sequence is TGTGCCAGCAGCTTAGGGACTGGGGCCTACGAGCAGTACGTC. Translating gives CASSLGTGAYEQYV.

The rearrangement joins TRBV19 to TRBJ2-7; 7 bases align to TRBD1. CDR3 length: 14 residues. Germline V gives CDR1 LNHDA, CDR2 SQIVND (reference sequence). J gave up 3 bases and V 4 bases, and 6 bases lay outside the gene matches. The CDR3: CASSTRTGYYEQYF. The CDR3 bases are TGTGCCAGTAGTACCCGGACAGGATACTACGAGCAGTACTTC.

The chain combines TRBV6-1 with TRBJ1-1; TRBD1 might be the D (5 bases). Per the germline V gene, CDR1 is MNHNS and CDR2 is SASEGT. The CDR3 contains 15 residues. V was trimmed by 4 bases and J by 1 base, leaving 13 bases between them. CDR3 region: CASSGNWGKNTEAFF. The CDR3 region has the DNA TGTGCCAGCAGTGGCAACTGGGGCAAGAACACTGAAGCTTTCTTT.

This chain links TRBV6-1 with TRBJ2-2; perhaps TRBD1 as D (6 bases). Germline-derived CDR1 and CDR2 are MNHNS and SASEGT. The CDR3 spans 15 residues. Trimming took 7 bases from V and 4 from J, leaving 16 bases between them. CDR3: CASTSTGSGTGELFF. The CDR3 coding sequence is TGTGCCAGCACCAGCACAGGGTCGGGCACCGGGGAGCTGTTTTTT.

This clone was picked up a small number of times. J is TRBJ1-2 and V is TRBV29-1; weak D call: TRBD1 (6 bases). V lost 4 bases and J 0 bases, leaving 15 bases between the germline ends. The germline V gene encodes CDR1 SQVTM and CDR2 ANQGSEA. The CDR3 totals 15 residues. The CDR3 region is CSVVDSPVANYGYTF. The CDR3 nucleotides read TGCAGCGTTGTGGACAGCCCTGTAGCTAACTATGGCTACACCTTC.

This chain joins TRBV30 and TRBJ1-2, with a possible D match to TRBD1 (5 bases). Germline CDR1 GTSNPN, CDR2 SVGIG (reference sequence). The CDR3 is 15 residues long. Between the trimmed V and J ends, which lost 0 bases and 3 bases, there was a span of 14 bases. CDR3 DNA sequence: TGTGCCTGGAGTGTAGGAAGGGGCTTCGACTATGGCTACACCTTC. Protein: CAWSVGRGFDYGYTF.

The CDR3 reads CASSLDAAQGLHSPLHF. The CDR3 nucleotides are TGTGCCAGCAGCTTAGATGCGGCACAGGGGCTTCATTCACCCCTCCACTTT. The chain carries TRBV11-3 and TRBJ1-6; 7 bases align to TRBD1. The junction had 10 bases not matched to a gene; V was cut back by 0 bases and J by 8 bases. Per the germline V gene, CDR1 is SGHNT and CDR2 is YENEEA. The CDR3 covers 17 residues. Together with reference TRBV11-3 and TRBJ1-6, the CDR3 gives the full variable domain: EAGVVQSPRYKIIEKKQPVAFWCNPISGHNTLYWYLQNLGQGPELLIRYENEEAVDDSQLPKDRFSAERLKGVDSTLKIQPAELGDSAVYLCASSLDAAQGLHSPLHFGNGTRLTVT.

This clone was seen a single time. The chain is built from TRBV7-2 and TRBJ2-3; a weak D match, TRBD1 (6 bases). Germline values: CDR1 SGHTA, CDR2 FQGNSA. Trimming pared 6 bases from V and 3 bases from J, leaving 16 bases between. This CDR3 has 15 residues. The chain's CDR3 is CASREQGRVTDTQYF. In nucleotides, the CDR3 is TGTGCCAGCAGGGAACAGGGTAGGGTTACAGATACGCAGTATTTT.

The chain recombines TRBV6-5 with TRBJ1-2; no definite D call. CDR1 is MNHEY and CDR2 is SVGAGI in the germline V gene. The CDR3 consists of 14 residues. V dropped 5 bases and J dropped 8 bases, with 18 bases sitting between them. The CDR3 is CASSAAGSRRGYTF. CDR3 nucleotides: TGTGCCAGCAGTGCCGCGGGGTCAAGGAGGGGCTACACCTTC.

Here the CDR3 DNA reads TGTGCCAGCAGTTACGTAGCTAGCGGGGAACACATTCAGTACTTC. Protein product: CASSYVASGEHIQYF. V gene TRBV6-5 combines with J gene TRBJ2-4; TRBD2 matches 9 bases. J lost 8 bases, V lost 2 bases, and 7 bases had no gene match. Germline CDR1 and CDR2: MNHEY and SVGAGI. This CDR3 region has 15 residues.

The chain has TRBV6-5 and TRBJ2-4; 13 bases are a match to TRBD2. The CDR3 is 14 amino acids. Per germline, CDR1 MNHEY and CDR2 SVGAGI. Trimming took 5 bases from V and 9 from J; bases not matched to a gene: 4. This chain's CDR3 is CASSPRTSGGIQYF. The DNA for the CDR3 is TGTGCCAGCAGTCCGCGGACTAGCGGGGGCATTCAGTACTTC.

This rearrangement joins TRBV5-1 to TRBJ2-7; TRBD1 is a possible D gene (6 bases). The CDR3 length is 13 residues. Germline V gene sequence: CDR1 SGHRS, CDR2 YFSETQ. V was shortened by 0 bases and J by 3 bases, with 7 bases between the two germline ends. The CDR3 nucleotides read TGCGCCAGCAGCTTGGGGACAGTCTACGAGCAGTACTTC. This gives the protein CASSLGTVYEQYF.

This clone has just a few counts. The genes are TRBV6-5 and TRBJ1-5; D ambiguous. The germline CDR1 and CDR2 sequences are MNHEY and SVGAGI. There are 12 residues in the CDR3. The V end lost 6 bases, the J end lost 2 bases, and 5 bases lay between the germline ends. CDR3: CASSRGNQPQHF. The CDR3 region has the DNA TGTGCCAGCAGCCGTGGCAATCAGCCCCAGCATTTT.

This clone was observed once. This rearrangement joins TRBV7-2 to TRBJ1-2; TRBD1 aligns across 8 bases. The CDR3 loop spans 15 amino acids. V was pared by 5 bases and J by 3 bases, with 8 bases of the junction left unmatched. CDR1 and CDR2 (germline): SGHTA, FQGNSA. In DNA, the CDR3 is TGTGCCAGCAGCCTACGACAGGGGATAGACTATGGCTACACCTTC. Encoded protein: CASSLRQGIDYGYTF.

V is TRBV6-1 and J is TRBJ1-6; tentative D call: TRBD1 (6 bases). Trimming took off 6 bases at V and 7 bases at J, with 16 bases between the two ends. This CDR3 has 15 residues. Per germline, CDR1 MNHNS and CDR2 SASEGT. For the CDR3, the DNA is TGTGCCAGCAGCTACACACAGGGTGGGAATTCACCCCTCCACTTT. Its protein product is CASSYTQGGNSPLHF.

The J gene is TRBJ1-2, the V gene TRBV5-4; D uncertain. Germline CDR1 is SGHNT and CDR2 is YYREEE (reference sequence). CDR3 length: 15 amino acids. V shed 1 base and J shed 7 bases, with 17 bases lying between them. CDR3 DNA: TGTGCCAGCAGCTTGAAAGATAGCCGTCCCCCTGGCTACACCTTC. This sequence encodes CASSLKDSRPPGYTF.

The chain combines TRBV11-2 with TRBJ2-2, with 11 bases identical to TRBD2. With V trimmed by 3 bases and J by 4 bases, 7 bases remained unmatched. Germline V gene sequence: CDR1 SGHAT, CDR2 FQNNGV. The CDR3 covers 17 residues. CDR3 sequence: CASSFQASGGSTGELFF. The CDR3 DNA reads TGTGCCAGCAGCTTCCAGGCTAGCGGGGGGAGCACCGGGGAGCTGTTTTTT.

The rearrangement links TRBV7-2 to TRBJ1-2; D may be TRBD1 (5 bases). The germline V and J ends were trimmed by 1 base and 7 bases, with 16 bases remaining between them. Germline CDR1 reads SGHTA; CDR2 reads FQGNSA. The CDR3 consists of 15 residues. CDR3 DNA sequence: TGTGCCAGCAGCTTAGATGTCAGGGCCTGGGGTGGCTACACCTTC. This gives the protein CASSLDVRAWGGYTF.

The chain recombines TRBV4-2 with TRBJ2-4, with D uncertain. V was cut by 0 bases and J by 1 base, with 4 bases left in between. This CDR3 has 14 amino acids. In germline, CDR1 is LGHNA, CDR2 YNFKEQ. The CDR3 reads CASSQEMAKNIQYF. In DNA, the CDR3 is TGTGCCAGCAGCCAAGAGATGGCCAAAAACATTCAGTACTTC.